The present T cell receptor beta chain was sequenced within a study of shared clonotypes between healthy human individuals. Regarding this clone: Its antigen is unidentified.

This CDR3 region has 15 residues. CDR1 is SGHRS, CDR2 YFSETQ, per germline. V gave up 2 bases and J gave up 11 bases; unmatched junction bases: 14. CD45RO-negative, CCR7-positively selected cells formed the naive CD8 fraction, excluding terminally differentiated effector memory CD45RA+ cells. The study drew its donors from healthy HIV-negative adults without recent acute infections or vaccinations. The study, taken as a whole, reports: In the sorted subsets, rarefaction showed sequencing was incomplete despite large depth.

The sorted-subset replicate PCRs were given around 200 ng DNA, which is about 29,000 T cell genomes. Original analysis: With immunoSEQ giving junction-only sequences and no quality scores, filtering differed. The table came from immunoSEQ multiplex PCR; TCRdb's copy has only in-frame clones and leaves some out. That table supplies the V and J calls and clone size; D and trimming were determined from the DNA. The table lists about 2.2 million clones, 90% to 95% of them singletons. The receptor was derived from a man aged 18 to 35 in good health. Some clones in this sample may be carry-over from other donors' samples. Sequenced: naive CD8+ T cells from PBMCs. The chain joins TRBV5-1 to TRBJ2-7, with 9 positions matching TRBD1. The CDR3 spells CASSLSRDRAGGEYF. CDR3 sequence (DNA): TGCGCCAGCAGCTTATCCAGGGACAGGGCAGGTGGTGAGTACTTC.